This TCR beta chain was documented in a study of cytomegalovirus exposure and HLA in healthy donors. The wider study: The 95 to 150 validation repertoires, a later analysis reported, used the same platform as the approximately 650 first-cohort repertoires. Study findings and constraints: Many donors carried some public TCRs, although rarity characterized most TCR sequences. Reports described diagnosis of cytomegalovirus status by the classifier as highly specific and sensitive. 164 TCR beta chains were listed as cytomegalovirus-associated.

Per germline, CDR1 SGDLS and CDR2 YYNGEE. The CDR3 consists of 14 residues. The V gene end was trimmed by 4 bases and the J gene end by 11 bases; junction bases not matched to a gene: 12. On this clone: The target antigen is unknown.

Measured with immunoSEQ multiplex PCR; TCRdb has only the in-frame clones, and not every one. Of some 140,000 clones in the sample, almost 85% were seen once. The sample was PBMCs. The V and J genes are TRBV9 and TRBJ1-1; 9 bases are shared with TRBD1. The TCR sequence derives from a woman aged 25 to 39 in good health and CMV-seronegative. CDR3 loop: CASSTQPGQGFAFF. CDR3 nucleotide sequence: TGTGCCAGCAGCACCCAACCGGGACAGGGCTTTGCTTTCTTT.